This TCR beta chain was obtained from a study of blood T cell repertoires in COVID-19. Looking at the study overall: Material from acute and convalescent COVID-19 was sourced from the United States, Italy and Spain. Sample material is recorded as cDNA or gDNA derived from T cells, B-cell-depleted T cells, or PBMCs.

In the study's own analysis: Counts of nucleated cells, estimated from reference gene primer amplification, were obtained. Measured with immunoSEQ multiplex PCR; TCRdb has only the in-frame clones, and not every one. The DNA was the basis for D and trimming; V, J and clone size are from that table. The top ten clones hold 2.7% of a sample with 190,000 or so clones, around 87% of them seen once. Unmatched junction bases numbered 5, after V lost 2 bases and J lost 8 bases. The CDR3 is made up of 14 amino acids. Germline CDR1 is KGHSY and CDR2 is FQNENV. This receptor was identified in a man in his forties with active or convalescent COVID-19. The sample comprised peripheral blood. The chain links TRBV16 to TRBJ1-2, with 10 positions matching TRBD1. CDR3: CASSQTGQGFGYTF. The CDR3 nucleotides are TGTGCCAGCAGCCAAACGGGACAGGGGTTCGGCTACACCTTC.